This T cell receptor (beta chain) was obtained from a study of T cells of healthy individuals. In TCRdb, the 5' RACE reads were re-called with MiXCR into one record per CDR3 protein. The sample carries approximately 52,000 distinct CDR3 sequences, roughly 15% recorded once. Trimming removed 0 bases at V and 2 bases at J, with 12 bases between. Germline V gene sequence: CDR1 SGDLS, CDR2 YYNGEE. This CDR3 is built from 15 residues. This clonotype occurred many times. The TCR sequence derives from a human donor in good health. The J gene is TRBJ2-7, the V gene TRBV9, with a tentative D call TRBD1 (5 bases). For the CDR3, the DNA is TGTGCCAGCAGCGTAGTGGCAGGGCCAACCTACGAGCAGTACTTC. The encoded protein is CASSVVAGPTYEQYF.